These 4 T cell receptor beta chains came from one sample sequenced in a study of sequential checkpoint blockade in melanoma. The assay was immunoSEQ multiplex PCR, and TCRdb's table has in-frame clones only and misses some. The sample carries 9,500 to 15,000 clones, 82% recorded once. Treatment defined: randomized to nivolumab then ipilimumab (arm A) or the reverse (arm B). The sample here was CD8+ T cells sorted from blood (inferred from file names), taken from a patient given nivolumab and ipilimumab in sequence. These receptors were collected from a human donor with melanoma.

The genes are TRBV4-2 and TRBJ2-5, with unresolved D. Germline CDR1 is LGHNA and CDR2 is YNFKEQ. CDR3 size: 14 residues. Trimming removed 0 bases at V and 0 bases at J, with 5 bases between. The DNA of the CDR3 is TGTGCCAGCAGCCAAGATCTCTACCAAGAGACCCAGTACTTC. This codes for CASSQDLYQETQYF.

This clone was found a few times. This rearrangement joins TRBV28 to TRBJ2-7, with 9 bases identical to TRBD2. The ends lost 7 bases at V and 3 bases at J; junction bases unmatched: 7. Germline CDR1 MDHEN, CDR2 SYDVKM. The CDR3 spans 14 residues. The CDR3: CASTLGSGSYEQYF. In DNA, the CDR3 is TGTGCCAGCACCTTGGGTAGCGGGAGCTACGAGCAGTACTTC.

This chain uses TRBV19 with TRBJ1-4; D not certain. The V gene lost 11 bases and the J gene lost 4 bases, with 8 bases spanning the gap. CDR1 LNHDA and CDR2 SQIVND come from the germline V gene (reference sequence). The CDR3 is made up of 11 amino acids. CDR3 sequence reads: CALRGNEKLFF. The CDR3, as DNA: TGTGCCCTTCGGGGTAATGAAAAACTGTTTTTT.

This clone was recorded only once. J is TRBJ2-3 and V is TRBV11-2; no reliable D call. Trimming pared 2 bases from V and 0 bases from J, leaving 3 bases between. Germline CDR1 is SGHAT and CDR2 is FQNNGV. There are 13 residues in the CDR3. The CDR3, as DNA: TGTGCCAGCAGCTTATCGAGCACAGATACGCAGTATTTT. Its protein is CASSLSSTDTQYF.